This T cell receptor beta chain appears in the sequencing data of a study of T cell responses to AZD1222 COVID-19 vaccine. Findings and caveats of the study: Repertoires were obtained only post-peak T cell response.

Germline CDR1 and CDR2: LNHDA and SQIVND (reference sequence). The length of the CDR3 is 16 residues. The V gene lost 5 bases and the J gene lost 0 bases, with 14 bases spanning the gap. About this clone: Its antigen is still unknown.

The protocol was immunoSEQ multiplex PCR, while the TCRdb copy is restricted to in-frame clones and leaves out a portion. Of about 160,000 clones in the sample, 91% were seen once. The chain links TRBV19 to TRBJ2-4; no clear D gene. The specimen was peripheral blood, collected 28 days after the second AZD1222 dose. The TCR comes from an adult who received the AZD1222 COVID-19 vaccine. Here the CDR3 DNA reads TGTGCCAGTAGTGTCCGACTGGGGATAGCCAAAAACATTCAGTACTTC. The encoded protein is CASSVRLGIAKNIQYF.